Only a few counts were recorded for the clone carrying this T cell receptor beta chain. The antigen is undetermined. This sample was taken from a study of OX40 agonist ivuxolimab in advanced cancers. Whole-study results and caveats: Individuals who were partial responders at 0.1-3.0 mg/kg had clonal expansion that ranked among the lowest. In the 0.1 to 3.0 mg/kg range, CD4+ and CD8+ blood T cells had expanded clonally by week 6.

Produced via immunoSEQ multiplex PCR; TCRdb's table is partial and in-frame only. The sample yields roughly 61,000 clones, about 81% seen once. Sampling of blood occurred at baseline, cycle 4 day 1, and cycle 7 day 1. The CDR3 runs to 17 residues. The trim removed 3 bases at V and 2 bases at J, leaving 7 bases unmatched. Germline V gene sequence: CDR1 SGDLS, CDR2 YYNGEE. The TCR was taken from an adult with an advanced solid tumor such as melanoma, head and neck, liver or kidney cancer. The chain combines TRBV9 with TRBJ2-1, with 11 positions matching TRBD2. The sequencing here drew on CD4+ or CD8+ T cells sorted from blood, taken in a trial of the OX40 agonist ivuxolimab. CDR3 region: CASSESTSGGPYNEQFF. CDR3 nucleotides: TGTGCCAGCAGCGAATCTACTAGCGGGGGACCCTACAATGAGCAGTTCTTC.